These 3 T cell receptor beta chains share one sample of origin, sequenced in a study of OX40 agonist ivuxolimab in advanced cancers. Libraries were prepared by immunoSEQ multiplex PCR; TCRdb keeps only in-frame clonotypes and omits some of them. Here the sample spans about 110,000 clones, more than 85% being singletons. This sample comprised CD4+ or CD8+ T cells sorted from blood, obtained in a trial of the OX40 agonist ivuxolimab. The receptors derive from an adult with an advanced solid tumor such as melanoma, head and neck, liver or kidney cancer.

V and J are TRBV7-3 and TRBJ2-5; tentatively, D is TRBD1 or TRBD2 (5 bases each). V was clipped by 4 bases and J by 5 bases, with 17 bases between them. The V gene's germline CDR1 is SGHTA and CDR2 FQGTGA. The CDR3 covers 15 residues. The CDR3 reads CASSSLRGPRETQYF. The CDR3 bases are TGTGCCAGCAGCTCCCTCCGGGGCCCACGGGAGACCCAGTACTTC.

This chain's CDR3 is CASSPSGGAASPLHF. The CDR3 DNA follows: TGTGCCAGCAGCCCAAGTGGGGGGGCTGCTTCACCCCTCCACTTT. The chain is built from TRBV7-3 and TRBJ1-6, with a tentative D call TRBD1 (6 bases). This CDR3 spans 15 amino acids. Germline V lookup: CDR1 SGHTA, CDR2 FQGTGA. V was clipped by 5 bases and J by 9 bases, with 17 bases between them.

The CDR3 DNA sequence: TGTGCCAGCAGGACAGGGTTTTCACCCCTCCACTTT. Translation: CASRTGFSPLHF. This chain joins TRBV6-5 and TRBJ1-6; TRBD1 matches 7 bases. Germline CDR1 and CDR2: MNHEY and SVGAGI. CDR3 length: 12 residues. With V trimmed by 6 bases and J by 9 bases, 2 bases remained unmatched.